This TCR beta chain was recovered during a study of early T cells in non-severe SARS-CoV-2 infection. Looking at the study overall: The sequenced material was bulk RNA from unsorted whole blood, and its chains were unpaired.

General observations from the study: Comparison of clonotypes with VDJdb favored anti-spike CD8 responses while missing private and CD4 specificities.

Germline V gives CDR1 MDHEN, CDR2 SYDVKM. The CDR3 is 15 residues long. Trimming cost V 5 bases and J 4 bases; bases outside gene matches: 8. About this clonotype: Its antigen is not known.

Attachment of unique molecular identifiers was made to individual cDNA molecules. TCRdb reanalysed the 5' RACE reads using MiXCR and keeps one entry per CDR3 protein. The sample records about 100,000 distinct CDR3 sequences, roughly an eighth being singletons. What was sequenced was whole blood. The rearrangement uses TRBV28 and TRBJ2-1, with 7 bases that match TRBD2. The receptor was isolated from an adult who was a healthcare worker with PCR-confirmed SARS-CoV-2 infection or an uninfected control (not recorded which). The CDR3 reads CASSRVAGPYNEQFF. CDR3 nucleotide sequence: TGTGCCAGCAGTCGGGTAGCGGGCCCTTACAATGAGCAGTTCTTC.